Listed below are T cell receptor beta chains from one sample, sequenced in a study of blood T cell repertoires in COVID-19. The assay was immunoSEQ multiplex PCR, and TCRdb's table has in-frame clones only and misses some. Among approximately 250,000 clones listed, about 87% were seen once. Sequences were obtained from peripheral blood. The receptors come from a woman aged 65 to 85 with COVID-19, enrolled during active disease. Each CDR3 is given with its conserved first and last residue. The D gene is left open where the match is weak. Some rows mark clone size as missing; the rest say once, few, many or name a class of expanded clone.

V gene	D gene	clone size	J gene	CDR3 DNA	CDR3 protein
TRBV6-5	TRBD1	NA	TRBJ1-1	TGTGCCAGCAGTTTACAGGGGACCGTAAACACTGAAGCTTTCTTT	CASSLQGTVNTEAFF
TRBV6-5	NA	once	TRBJ1-2	TGTGCCAGCAGCCGACAGACTAACTATGGCTACACCTTC	CASSRQTNYGYTF
TRBV5-1	NA	NA	TRBJ2-1	TGCGCCAGCAGCCCAGGGTCTGCCTACAATGAGCAGTTCTTC	CASSPGSAYNEQFF
TRBV27	TRBD2	NA	TRBJ2-5	TGTGCCAGCAGTCACCTCAGTCCTAGCGGGAGGCGAGAGACCCAGTACTTC	CASSHLSPSGRRETQYF
TRBV19	NA	NA	TRBJ2-1	TGTGCCAGTAGTAGGGCGAGGGTCCCCTACAATGAGCAGTTCTTC	CASSRARVPYNEQFF
TRBV5-1	NA	NA	TRBJ1-1	TGCGCCAGCAGCTTGGCCAGCGCGGTAACTGAAGCTTTCTTT	CASSLASAVTEAFF
TRBV27	TRBD1	once	TRBJ1-2	TGTGCCAGCAGCCGACCCGGACAGGCCCTGCATGGCTACACCTTC	CASSRPGQALHGYTF
TRBV7-6	NA	NA	TRBJ1-4	TGTGCCAGCAGCTTAGCTGAGGGAACTAATGAAAAACTGTTTTTT	CASSLAEGTNEKLFF
TRBV7-9	TRBD1	NA	TRBJ1-5	TGTGCCAGCAGCAAACAGGGGGAAAGCAATCAGCCCCAGCATTTT	CASSKQGESNQPQHF
TRBV6-5	TRBD2	NA	TRBJ2-1	TGTGCCAGCAGACTTGGGACTAGCGGGATCAATGAGCAGTTCTTC	CASRLGTSGINEQFF
TRBV10-2	NA	NA	TRBJ2-5	TGCGCCAGCAAAGGACTTCAACAAGAGACCCAGTACTTC	CASKGLQQETQYF
TRBV7-3	TRBD2	NA	TRBJ2-1	TGTGCCAGCAGTTTTAGCGGGGAGCAGTTCTTC	CASSFSGEQFF
TRBV3-1/TRBV3-2	TRBD2	few	TRBJ2-1	TGTGCCAGCAGCCGAGAACTAGCGGGAGTGAATGAGCAGTTCTTC	CASSRELAGVNEQFF
TRBV28	NA	NA	TRBJ1-2	TGTGCCAGCAGCTCACAGGGTTTGAGGCATGGCTACACCTTC	CASSSQGLRHGYTF
TRBV7-2	NA	NA	TRBJ1-2	TGTGCCAGCAGCTTAGCAGGCGGTACCCCACCTCCCGGCTACACCTTC	CASSLAGGTPPPGYTF
TRBV7-9	NA	once	TRBJ2-1	TGTGCCAGCAGCTTAGAAGAGGGAAAGCGATATGAGCAGTTCTTC	CASSLEEGKRYEQFF
TRBV6-5	NA	NA	TRBJ1-2	TGTGCCAGCGGCCAGGCGGAGGCCTATGGCTACACCTTC	CASGQAEAYGYTF
TRBV7-2	TRBD1	NA	TRBJ1-1	TGTGCCAGCAACCTAAATCCGACAGGGGGCAGTAACACTGAAGCTTTCTTT	CASNLNPTGGSNTEAFF
TRBV5-6	NA	once	TRBJ1-1	TGTGCCAGCAGCTTGCGGCTAGGGGATGGTGAAGCTTTCTTT	CASSLRLGDGEAFF
TRBV6-2/TRBV6-3	NA	NA	TRBJ2-1	TGTGCCAGCAGTTACGACATTCTCTACAATGAGCAGTTCTTC	CASSYDILYNEQFF
TRBV19	NA	NA	TRBJ1-1	TGTGCCACTACAGCGAGGGGGATGAACACTGAAGCTTTCTTT	CATTARGMNTEAFF
TRBV6-5	NA	NA	TRBJ1-2	TGTGCCAGCACACGGGAGGGAGGCTACACCTTC	CASTREGGYTF
TRBV5-1	TRBD2	NA	TRBJ2-1	TGCGCCAGCAGCTTGGTCGGGAGGGCCTTGGATGAGCAGTTCTTC	CASSLVGRALDEQFF
TRBV24-1	TRBD2	NA	TRBJ2-2	TGTGCCACCAGTGCCCAAGCTAGCGGAAACACCGGGGAGCTGTTTTTT	CATSAQASGNTGELFF
TRBV5-1	TRBD1	NA	TRBJ1-2	TGCGCCAGCAGCTTGGGCGGACAGGGATATGGCTACACCTTC	CASSLGGQGYGYTF
TRBV30	TRBD1	NA	TRBJ1-4	TGTGCCTGGAGGAACAGGGGTTTAAGCGAAAAACTGTTTTTT	CAWRNRGLSEKLFF
TRBV19	NA	NA	TRBJ1-1	TGTGCCAGTAGTCTCGGACTTAACACTGAAGCTTTCTTT	CASSLGLNTEAFF
TRBV28	NA	NA	TRBJ2-7	TGTGCCAGCAGTTTTCTCCAGGAAGCTCGGAAGCAGTACTTC	CASSFLQEARKQYF
TRBV20-1	NA	NA	TRBJ1-1	TGCAGTGCTAGAGATACAGGGGAAGCTTTCTTT	CSARDTGEAFF
TRBV14	NA	NA	TRBJ1-2	TGTGCCAGCAGCCAAGGTCCGGGGTTTCGGAGGGGCGGCTACACCTTC	CASSQGPGFRRGGYTF
TRBV25-1	NA	NA	TRBJ1-5	TGTGCCAGCAGTGCCGGGGGGGTTACTAATCAGCCCCAGCATTTT	CASSAGGVTNQPQHF
TRBV12-5	TRBD1	NA	TRBJ1-5	TGTGCTAGTGGTTTGCAGGGGGCGTCTCAGCCCCAGCATTTT	CASGLQGASQPQHF